Many counts were recorded for the clone carrying this T cell receptor beta chain. Its target is unknown. Compared with germline, one end of the junction differs, possibly owing to a read error. The sample originates from a study of blood T cells in healthy people across ages. General study results and limits: There was a strong correlation between TCR beta diversity and naive T cell percentage. Shifts in expanded clonotypes may have been confounded by donor CMV status, which was unknown.

Germline V lookup: CDR1 SGHRS, CDR2 YFSETQ. The CDR3 runs 12 residues. With a J-beta primer mix and a sample-barcoded 5' primer, a second PCR ran 7 to 11 cycles. Via MiXCR, TCRdb re-called the 5' RACE reads, giving one row per CDR3 protein. The sample gives just under 750,000 distinct CDR3 sequences, 22% of which show up once; 20% to 25% is in the top ten. Total RNA was isolated from each sample in quantities of at least 5 micrograms. The chain has TRBV5-1 and TRBJ2-1; no reliable D call. The receptor was isolated from a man in his 70s in good health. Source material: blood. In DNA form, the CDR3 reads TGTGCCAGCAGCTTAGCAGACAATGAGCAGTTCTTC. This encodes CASSLADNEQFF.